The source of this TCR beta chain is a study of blood T cell repertoires in COVID-19. Study-wide context: Spain, Italy and the United States supplied samples that represented acute and convalescent COVID-19.

Germline V gene data show CDR1 as SGHRS and CDR2 as YFSETQ. The germline V and J ends were trimmed by 0 bases and 6 bases, with 15 bases remaining between them. There are 15 residues in the CDR3. In the original workflow: Estimation of nucleated cell counts relied on the amplification of reference gene primers. Produced via immunoSEQ multiplex PCR; TCRdb's table is partial and in-frame only. Clone size and the V and J calls come from that table; the DNA yielded D and trimming. The repertoire consists of more than 95,000 clones, with over 75% occurring once and the leading ten covering approximately 12%.

The sequenced sample consisted of peripheral blood. The J gene is TRBJ1-2, the V gene TRBV5-1, with TRBD1 as a possible D gene (6 bases). The source is a human donor in a cohort sampled during active or convalescent COVID-19. CDR3 nucleotide sequence: TGCGCCAGCAGCTTGGGAGGGGGTGCGTTCGATGGCTACACCTTC. Its protein is CASSLGGGAFDGYTF.